This passage covers 25 T cell receptor beta chains from one sample sequenced in a study of shared clonotypes between healthy human individuals. Naive CD8 cells comprised CD45RO-negative, CCR7-positively selected cells, excluding terminally differentiated effector memory CD45RA+ cells. Assay used: immunoSEQ multiplex PCR; TCRdb lists only in-frame clones, some missing. The table records some 2.1 million clones, just under 95% of them present only once. Sequenced: naive CD8+ T cells from PBMCs. Receptors were obtained from a man between 18 and 29 years old in good health. Some clones in this sample may be carry-over from other donors' samples.

This chain joins TRBV11-2 and TRBJ1-2; D gene ambiguous. The length of the CDR3 is 14 residues. From germline, CDR1 is SGHAT and CDR2 FQNNGV. V was shortened by 4 bases and J by 4 bases, with 13 bases between the two germline ends. CDR3 sequence: CASSSPWAGYGYTF. The CDR3 DNA reads TGTGCCAGCAGCTCCCCCTGGGCAGGCTATGGCTACACCTTC.

In regard to this clone: Different DNA sequences within this sample yield the same CDR3. In DNA form, the CDR3 reads TGTGCCAGCAGTTTTACTAGCGGGAGTTACGAGCAGTACTTC. This sequence encodes CASSFTSGSYEQYF. The chain is built from TRBV27 and TRBJ2-7; 11 nucleotides align to TRBD2. The CDR3 runs 14 residues. V shed 3 bases, J shed 4 bases, and the junction held 2 bases outside the gene matches. Germline CDR1 is MNHEY and CDR2 is SMNVEV (reference sequence).

The chain uses TRBV27 and TRBJ2-3; D not resolved. Germline-derived CDR1 and CDR2 are MNHEY and SMNVEV (reference sequence). The V end was cut by 5 bases, the J end by 1 base, with 13 bases between. The CDR3 is 15 residues long. CDR3 sequence reads: CASSTFSSGTDTQYF. CDR3 bases: TGTGCCAGCAGTACCTTTTCGTCTGGCACAGATACGCAGTATTTT.

This clone came up once. DNA for the CDR3: TGTGCCAGCAGGTCTAGCCGGAGCCAGAAGGAAAAACTGTTTTTT. This translates into CASRSSRSQKEKLFF. V usage is TRBV2 and J usage is TRBJ1-4; D is unclear. V was pared by 6 bases and J by 8 bases, with 19 bases between. Germline V gene data show CDR1 as SNHLY and CDR2 as FYNNEI. There are 15 residues in the CDR3.

J is TRBJ2-1 and V is TRBV9; D possibly corresponds to TRBD2 (6 bases). CDR1 is SGDLS, CDR2 YYNGEE, per germline. The CDR3 loop spans 17 amino acids. Trimming took off 0 bases at V and 0 bases at J, with 13 bases between the two ends. CDR3 in DNA: TGTGCCAGCAGCGTAGGCGGGACCGTGAGCTCCTACAATGAGCAGTTCTTC. This sequence encodes CASSVGGTVSSYNEQFF. Full variable domain (outside the CDR3, taken from reference TRBV9 and TRBJ2-1): DSGVTQTPKHLITATGQRVTLRCSPRSGDLSVYWYQQSLDQGLQFLIQYYNGEERAKGNILERFSAQQFPDLHSELNLSSLELGDSALYFCASSVGGTVSSYNEQFFGPGTRLTVL.

The chain carries TRBV14 and TRBJ2-7; 7 bases map to TRBD2. There are 17 residues in the CDR3. V gave up 4 bases and J gave up 0 bases; unmatched junction bases: 12. The germline V gene has CDR1 SGHDN and CDR2 FVKESK. Here the CDR3 reads CASSPRGGLLYSYEQYF. The CDR3 DNA is TGTGCCAGCAGCCCCCGGGGAGGGTTGCTCTACTCCTACGAGCAGTACTTC.

This sequence joins TRBV5-5 and TRBJ1-3; unclear D gene. The CDR3 consists of 15 residues. The V and J ends lost 0 bases and 3 bases respectively, with 10 bases between them. Germline V gene sequence: CDR1 SGHKS, CDR2 YYEKEE (reference sequence). CDR3 loop: CASSLGPLVGNTIYF. The CDR3 DNA follows: TGTGCCAGCAGCTTGGGGCCGTTGGTTGGAAACACCATATATTTT.

The chain uses TRBV27 and TRBJ1-4; D is perhaps TRBD1 (5 bases). This CDR3 contains 14 residues. CDR1 is MNHEY, CDR2 SMNVEV, per germline (reference sequence). V was pared by 4 bases and J by 4 bases, with 10 bases between. As DNA, the CDR3 is TGTGCCAGCAGTTACGGGGGAGGTAATGAAAAACTGTTTTTT. Its translation: CASSYGGGNEKLFF.

The chain recombines TRBV11-2 with TRBJ2-2, with 13 bases matching TRBD2. J lost 7 bases, V lost 11 bases, and 10 bases had no gene match. The CDR3 is 15 amino acids. CDR1 SGHAT and CDR2 FQNNGV come from the germline V gene. Here the CDR3 DNA reads TGTGCCTGGACTAGCGGGAGAAGTGTCGGCGGGGAGCTGTTTTTT. This sequence encodes CAWTSGRSVGGELFF.

This chain uses TRBV27 with TRBJ2-1, with D possibly TRBD2 on 5 matching bases. CDR3 length: 15 amino acids. The V gene's germline CDR1 is MNHEY and CDR2 SMNVEV (reference sequence). V was shortened by 6 bases and J by 5 bases, with 17 bases between the two germline ends. The CDR3 region has the DNA TGTGCCAGCAGCTGGGAGTCCGGAACGCACAATGAGCAGTTCTTC. Its protein is CASSWESGTHNEQFF.

The chain recombines TRBV19 with TRBJ2-4, with TRBD2 matching 7 bases. Germline loops: CDR1 LNHDA, CDR2 SQIVND (reference sequence). V shed 6 bases and J 0 bases; nucleotides not matched to a gene: 11. The length of the CDR3 is 17 residues. CDR3 residues: CASSPNRDYLAKNIQYF. The CDR3 coding sequence is TGTGCCAGTAGCCCGAACCGGGACTACCTAGCCAAAAACATTCAGTACTTC.

A note on this clone: Other nucleotide sequences from this sample produce the same CDR3. This chain uses TRBV27 with TRBJ2-7; unclear D gene. Trimming took off 2 bases at V and 3 bases at J, with 8 bases between the two ends. This CDR3 region has 13 residues. Germline-derived CDR1 and CDR2 are MNHEY and SMNVEV (reference sequence). CDR3 region: CASSLNRGYEQYF. The CDR3 bases are TGTGCCAGCAGTTTAAACAGAGGCTACGAGCAGTACTTC.

A note on this clone: Other DNA sequences in the sample encode the same CDR3. The genes are TRBV6-5 and TRBJ1-2; 10 bases line up with TRBD1. Trimming at V came to 5 bases and at J to 6 bases, leaving 6 bases not matched to a gene. Germline CDR1 reads MNHEY; CDR2 reads SVGAGI. CDR3 size: 14 residues. CDR3 nucleotide sequence: TGTGCCAGCAGTGAGACAGGGGGCGCGAATGGCTACACCTTC. It translates to CASSETGGANGYTF.

The CDR3 spells CASSHSRALYNEQFF. CDR3 nucleotides: TGCGCCAGCAGCCACTCCAGGGCCCTCTACAATGAGCAGTTCTTC. The chain joins TRBV4-3 to TRBJ2-1; possible D gene TRBD1, 5 bases. Trimming cost V 3 bases and J 3 bases, with 12 bases left between them. Per germline, CDR1 LGHNA and CDR2 YSLEER. CDR3 size: 15 residues.

The chain joins TRBV19 to TRBJ2-1; D gene uncertain. CDR3 length: 15 amino acids. Trimming took off 10 bases at V and 8 bases at J, with 24 bases between the two ends. CDR1 and CDR2 (germline): LNHDA, SQIVND (reference sequence). CDR3 protein: CATQVKERWVDEQFF. The CDR3 DNA is TGTGCCACTCAGGTAAAGGAGCGTTGGGTGGATGAGCAGTTCTTC.

The rearrangement joins TRBV7-8 to TRBJ2-4; 9 bases agree with TRBD2. Germline assignment: CDR1 SGHVS and CDR2 FQNEAQ. With 1 base clipped from V and 4 bases from J, the junction kept 14 bases outside the gene matches. The CDR3 has 19 amino acids. CDR3 nucleotide sequence: TGTGCCAGCAGCTTAGGTCTTGCGGGAGGGCTCGGAGGGAAAAACATTCAGTACTTC. It translates to CASSLGLAGGLGGKNIQYF.

This chain joins TRBV27 and TRBJ1-1, with D possibly being TRBD1 (6 bases). This CDR3 has 14 residues. Per the germline V gene, CDR1 is MNHEY and CDR2 is SMNVEV (reference sequence). The ends were cut back, 2 bases at V and 8 bases at J, with 15 bases in the middle. The chain's CDR3 is CASSLQFPGGEAFF. The DNA of the CDR3 is TGTGCCAGCAGTTTACAATTCCCTGGGGGCGAAGCTTTCTTT.

This clone showed up just once. This sequence joins TRBV6-1 and TRBJ2-7, with TRBD2 as a possible D gene (5 bases). V was pared by 7 bases and J by 6 bases, with 13 bases between. The germline V gene encodes CDR1 MNHNS and CDR2 SASEGT. The CDR3 consists of 12 residues. In nucleotides, the CDR3 is TGTGCCAGCATTTCTACCGGGGTCGAGCAGTACTTC. This encodes CASISTGVEQYF.

For this clone: Mismatch with germline at one junction end may stem from a read error. The chain combines TRBV20-1 with TRBJ1-2; D gene unclear. Germline assignment: CDR1 DFQATT and CDR2 SNEGSKA (reference sequence). CDR3 length: 10 amino acids. This chain's CDR3 is CSASVGPAPF. The CDR3 DNA is TGCAGTGCTAGTGTCGGCCCCGCACCCTTC.

As regards this clone: Other DNA sequences of this sample code for an identical CDR3. This rearrangement joins TRBV7-8 to TRBJ2-7, with 8 bases lining up with TRBD1. Germline V CDR1 and CDR2: SGHVS, FQNEAQ. The CDR3 is made up of 13 amino acids. With 6 bases clipped from V and 4 bases from J, the junction kept 5 bases outside the gene matches. CDR3 nucleotides: TGTGCCAGCAGTCCAGGGGGCGGGTACGAGCAGTACTTC. Translated, it gives CASSPGGGYEQYF.

The chain recombines TRBV2 with TRBJ2-3; TRBD1 or TRBD2 may be the D gene (5 bases each). CDR1 SNHLY and CDR2 FYNNEI come from the germline V gene. Trimming pared 4 bases from V and 14 bases from J, leaving 19 bases between. The CDR3 runs 13 residues. CDR3 in DNA: TGTGCCAGCAGTGGCGCATGGGACGTAGCCGCGTATTTT. Its translation is CASSGAWDVAAYF.

CDR3 in amino acids: CASRTTGTHEQYF. As DNA, the CDR3 is TGTGCCAGCAGGACGACAGGGACCCACGAGCAGTACTTC. The rearrangement uses TRBV2 and TRBJ2-7; 7 bases are shared with TRBD1. The CDR3 extends over 13 amino acids. Germline V gives CDR1 SNHLY, CDR2 FYNNEI. V shed 6 bases and J 5 bases; nucleotides not matched to a gene: 7.

V is TRBV7-8 and J is TRBJ1-5, with a weak D call TRBD1 (5 bases). This CDR3 spans 14 amino acids. The V gene's germline CDR1 is SGHVS and CDR2 FQNEAQ. Trimming took 0 bases from V and 9 from J, leaving 12 bases between them. CDR3 protein: CASSLAAGLWPQHF. CDR3 in DNA: TGTGCCAGCAGCTTAGCGGCAGGGTTGTGGCCCCAGCATTTT.

The chain carries TRBV28 and TRBJ1-4; tentative D call: TRBD1 (6 bases). Trimming cost V 6 bases and J 2 bases, with 10 bases left between them. The CDR3 sequence is 14 residues long. CDR1 is MDHEN and CDR2 is SYDVKM in the germline V gene. The CDR3 DNA is TGTGCCAGCAGCAGGGGTGTTACTAATGAAAAACTGTTTTTT. This gives the protein CASSRGVTNEKLFF.

The genes are TRBV18 and TRBJ1-4; no clear D gene. Germline V gene data show CDR1 as KGHSH and CDR2 as LQKENI. Trimming stripped 2 bases from V and 5 bases from J, with 9 bases between. CDR3 length equals 14 residues. As DNA, the CDR3 is TGTGCCAGCTCACCAGGACCTTTAAATGAAAAACTGTTTTTT. Translated: CASSPGPLNEKLFF.